The clone carrying this T cell receptor (beta chain) has a handful of counts. Its antigen remains unknown. The entry originates in a study of T cells in Graves' hyperthyroidism and ophthalmopathy. Overall study results and limits: Appearing also in blood were most of the thyroid clonotypes expanded above 0.001. In simple terms, a model built on 13 V-J features told ophthalmopathy apart from stable hyperthyroidism.

What was amplified from RNA transcripts were TCR beta CDR3 regions. Primed by the HTBI set, a first-round RT-PCR was run on the TCR CDR3. TCRdb reprocessed the multiplex PCR reads with MiXCR, giving one entry per CDR3 protein. The table includes over 700,000 distinct CDR3 sequences, 35% detected once. 10 ml of fresh peripheral blood supplied the PBMCs. Looked up from germline, CDR1 is LGHNA and CDR2 is YSLEER. V was clipped by 1 base and J by 4 bases; unmatched bases: 6. CDR3 size: 15 residues. The sequencing sample was made of blood. The V call is TRBV4-3, the J call TRBJ2-5, with 7 bases lining up with TRBD2. This TCR derives from a woman between 40 and 55 years old with Graves' hyperthyroidism. The CDR3 region has the DNA TGCGCCAGCAGCCAAGGCGGGGGTCTAGGAGAGACCCAGTACTTC. Protein: CASSQGGGLGETQYF.